A single sample is the source of the 13 T cell receptor beta chains below, sequenced in a study of identical twins. Using its own MiXCR run on the 5' RACE reads, TCRdb lists one record per CDR3 protein. The sample includes about 220,000 distinct CDR3 sequences, around 6.8% of them seen just once. The sample was also reused in another study, on yellow fever vaccine responses in identical twins.

Specimen: memory (CD45RO+) T cells sorted from blood. Receptors originate from a woman aged 18-29 years in good health.

The sample holds many counts of this clonotype. V and J are TRBV7-8 and TRBJ2-1; D ambiguous. This CDR3 comprises 14 residues. Germline V gene lookup returns CDR1 SGHVS and CDR2 FQNEAQ. V shed 4 bases and J shed 0 bases, with 7 bases lying between them. This CDR3 is CASSSLSSYNEQFF. CDR3 in DNA: TGTGCCAGCAGCTCTCTTAGCTCCTACAATGAGCAGTTCTTC. Together with reference TRBV7-8 and TRBJ2-1, the CDR3 gives the full variable domain: GAGVSQSPRYKVAKRGQDVALRCDPISGHVSLFWYQQALGQGPEFLTYFQNEAQLDKSGLPSDRFFAERPEGSVSTLKIQRTQQEDSAVYLCASSSLSSYNEQFFGPGTRLTVL.

This clonotype was detected ten times or more. This chain's CDR3 is CAIPSPGQGNHGYTF. CDR3 DNA: TGTGCCATCCCCTCTCCGGGACAGGGGAATCATGGCTACACCTTC. The rearrangement uses TRBV7-2 and TRBJ1-2; 10 bases align to TRBD1. Losses at the gene ends were 10 bases for V and 6 bases for J; bases not matched to a gene: 14. Germline-derived CDR1 and CDR2 are SGHTA and FQGNSA. This CDR3 has 15 amino acids.

This clonotype was counted ten times or more. The rearrangement uses TRBV5-1 and TRBJ1-1; D is possibly TRBD1 (5 bases). Germline V gene lookup returns CDR1 SGHRS and CDR2 YFSETQ. This CDR3 is 13 amino acids long. Deletions cut 0 bases from V and 6 bases from J, with 9 bases between. In nucleotides, the CDR3 is TGCGCCAGCAGCTTGGACCGGGGCCCTGAAGCTTTCTTT. Translated: CASSLDRGPEAFF.

The genes are TRBV20-1 and TRBJ2-1; unclear D gene. CDR3 length: 10 amino acids. Trimming shortened V by 4 bases and J by 9 bases, and 7 bases separated the two germline ends. Germline V gene data show CDR1 as DFQATT and CDR2 as SNEGSKA (reference sequence). The CDR3 reads CSATLVEQFF. The CDR3 nucleotides read TGCAGTGCTACCCTCGTTGAGCAGTTCTTC.

This rearrangement joins TRBV5-6 to TRBJ1-1; the match to TRBD1 covers 11 bases. The CDR3 extends over 15 amino acids. Trimming took 4 bases from V and 1 from J; bases not matched to a gene: 3. Germline V lookup: CDR1 SGHDT, CDR2 YYEEEE. CDR3 in amino acids: CASSTGTGGNTEAFF. The DNA of the CDR3 is TGTGCCAGCAGCACCGGGACAGGGGGGAACACTGAAGCTTTCTTT.

This clonotype was observed at least ten times. The V gene is TRBV6-1, the J gene TRBJ2-3; 9 bases match TRBD2. The CDR3 totals 14 residues. V dropped 7 bases and J dropped 4; count of bases not matched to a gene: 6. CDR1 and CDR2 from the germline V gene are MNHNS and SASEGT. The CDR3 nucleotides are TGTGCCAGCACGGTAGCGGGAGACGCAGATACGCAGTATTTT. Protein sequence: CASTVAGDADTQYF.

The sample holds a few counts of this clonotype. The gene calls are TRBV7-2 and TRBJ1-2, with TRBD1 identical over 7 bases. CDR1 is SGHTA, CDR2 FQGNSA, per germline. The CDR3 consists of 15 residues. Germline trimming cut 5 bases from V and 4 bases from J; bases unmatched to any gene: 10. CDR3 sequence (DNA): TGTGCCAGCAGCGTCCGACAGGGCCAGAGCTATGGCTACACCTTC. The encoded protein is CASSVRQGQSYGYTF.

J is TRBJ1-3 and V is TRBV12-3 or TRBV12-4; 9 bases agree with TRBD1. CDR3 length: 16 amino acids. The V and J ends lost 4 bases and 3 bases, in that order; junction bases with no gene match: 7. This CDR3 reads CASSSKSTGGGNTIYF. The CDR3 coding sequence is TGTGCCAGCAGTTCAAAGTCGACAGGGGGTGGAAACACCATATATTTT.

The V and J genes are TRBV5-5 and TRBJ2-1; D assignment may be TRBD1 or TRBD2 (5 bases each). Germline lookup yields CDR1 SGHKS and CDR2 YYEKEE (reference sequence). The CDR3 runs 18 residues. V shed 0 bases and J shed 4 bases, with 20 bases lying between them. The CDR3 nucleotides read TGTGCCAGCAGCTTGGGTCTTACGGGATCAGGGCCTTACAATGAGCAGTTCTTC. Protein sequence: CASSLGLTGSGPYNEQFF.

This clonotype was seen repeatedly, ten times or more. V gene TRBV4-2 combines with J gene TRBJ1-5; D is possibly TRBD1 (6 bases). This CDR3 region has 14 residues. Trimming stripped 4 bases from V and 2 bases from J, with 9 bases between. Germline V lookup: CDR1 LGHNA, CDR2 YNFKEQ. This chain's CDR3 is CASSRPGGNQPQHF. CDR3 DNA sequence: TGTGCCAGCAGCCGCCCAGGGGGCAATCAGCCCCAGCATTTT.

Ten or more counts support this clonotype. The rearrangement links TRBV6-5 to TRBJ1-6, with D possibly TRBD1 on 6 matching bases. The germline V gene encodes CDR1 MNHEY and CDR2 SVGAGI. CDR3 length: 16 residues. V gave up 3 bases and J gave up 9 bases, with 18 bases separating them. The CDR3 spells CASSYLSSGRGSPLHF. The CDR3 DNA reads TGTGCCAGCAGTTATCTAAGTTCGGGCAGGGGTTCACCCCTCCACTTT.

This chain links TRBV4-1 with TRBJ2-6; no clear D gene. Germline V gene sequence: CDR1 MGHRA, CDR2 YSYEKL. V lost 7 bases to trimming and J lost 3 bases, with 10 bases between them. CDR3 size: 14 residues. The CDR3 DNA is TGCGCCAGCACCTCACTCCTTGGGGCCAACGTCCTGACTTTC. Amino acid sequence: CASTSLLGANVLTF.

This clonotype was counted ten times or more. The J gene is TRBJ2-1, the V gene TRBV11-2, with D uncertain. V shed 1 base and J shed 9 bases, with 7 bases lying between them. The CDR3 is made up of 12 amino acids. CDR1 and CDR2 (germline): SGHAT, FQNNGV. The CDR3 nucleotides read TGTGCCAGCAGCTTAGTACGTAGTGAGCAGTTCTTC. This codes for CASSLVRSEQFF. Complete variable domain (other parts from reference TRBV11-2 and TRBJ2-1): EAGVAQSPRYKIIEKRQSVAFWCNPISGHATLYWYQQILGQGPKLLIQFQNNGVVDDSQLPKDRFSAERLKGVDSTLKIQPAKLEDSAVYLCASSLVRSEQFFGPGTRLTVL.